The clone carrying this T cell receptor beta chain has a handful of counts. Its antigen is not known. Some clones are missing from TCRdb's copy, which holds only in-frame ones; the method was immunoSEQ multiplex PCR. The repertoire holds roughly 76,000 clones, with 65% to 90% as singletons. The data were obtained in a study of a mutant IDH1 vaccine in newly diagnosed glioma. This CDR3 has 14 amino acids. The germline CDR1 and CDR2 sequences are MNHNY and SVGAGI (reference sequence). Between the trimmed V and J ends, which lost 6 bases and 5 bases, there was a span of 16 bases. The time point: week 23, last vaccination. Vaccinated patients received 300 ug of mutant IDH1 20-mer peptide per dose, with topical imiquimod.

The sequences come from PBMCs, collected from a glioma patient whose treatment included an IDH1 peptide vaccine. This chain links TRBV6-6 with TRBJ1-1, with TRBD1 as a possible D gene (6 bases). The source of this sequence is a man aged 30 to 45 with glioma. Some clones in this sample may be carry-over from other donors' samples. The CDR3 region has the DNA TGTGCCAGCAGGGGGACCGGAAGGGGGACTGAAGCTTTCTTT. It yields the protein CASRGTGRGTEAFF.